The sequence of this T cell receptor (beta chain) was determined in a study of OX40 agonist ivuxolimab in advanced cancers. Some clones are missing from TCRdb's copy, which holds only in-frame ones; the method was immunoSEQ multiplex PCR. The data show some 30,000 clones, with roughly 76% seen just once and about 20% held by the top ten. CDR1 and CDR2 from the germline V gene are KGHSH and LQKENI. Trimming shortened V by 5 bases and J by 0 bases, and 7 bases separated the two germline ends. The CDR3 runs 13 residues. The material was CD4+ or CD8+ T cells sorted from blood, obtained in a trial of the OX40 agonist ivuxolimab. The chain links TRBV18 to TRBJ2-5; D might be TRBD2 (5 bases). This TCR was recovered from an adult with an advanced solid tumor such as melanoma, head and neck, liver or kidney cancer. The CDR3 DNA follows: TGTGCCAGCTCATCCGGGGACCAAGAGACCCAGTACTTC. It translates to CASSSGDQETQYF. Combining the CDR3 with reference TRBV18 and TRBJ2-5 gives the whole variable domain NAGVMQNPRHLVRRRGQEARLRCSPMKGHSHVYWYRQLPEEGLKFMVYLQKENIIDESGMPKERFSAEFPKEGPSILRIQQVVRGDSAAYFCASSSGDQETQYFGPGTRLLVL.